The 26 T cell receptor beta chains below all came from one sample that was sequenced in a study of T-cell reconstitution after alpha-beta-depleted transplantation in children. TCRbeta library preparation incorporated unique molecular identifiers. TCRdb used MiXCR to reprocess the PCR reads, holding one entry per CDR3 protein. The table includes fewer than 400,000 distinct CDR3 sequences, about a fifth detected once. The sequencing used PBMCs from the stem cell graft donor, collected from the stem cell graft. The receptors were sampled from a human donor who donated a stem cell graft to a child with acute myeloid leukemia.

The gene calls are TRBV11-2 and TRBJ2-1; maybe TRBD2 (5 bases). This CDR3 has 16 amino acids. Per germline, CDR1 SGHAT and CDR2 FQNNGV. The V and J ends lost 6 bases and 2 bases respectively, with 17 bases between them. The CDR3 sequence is CASSPPSGQTYNEQFF. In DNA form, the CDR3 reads TGTGCCAGCAGTCCCCCCAGCGGCCAGACCTACAATGAGCAGTTCTTC. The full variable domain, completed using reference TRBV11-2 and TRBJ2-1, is EAGVAQSPRYKIIEKRQSVAFWCNPISGHATLYWYQQILGQGPKLLIQFQNNGVVDDSQLPKDRFSAERLKGVDSTLKIQPAKLEDSAVYLCASSPPSGQTYNEQFFGPGTRLTVL.

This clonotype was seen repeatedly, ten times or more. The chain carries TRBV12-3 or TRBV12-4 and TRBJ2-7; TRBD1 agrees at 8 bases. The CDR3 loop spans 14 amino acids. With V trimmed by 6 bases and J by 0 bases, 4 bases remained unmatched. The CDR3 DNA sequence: TGTGCCAGCAGCCGGACAGGGTTCTCCTACGAGCAGTACTTC. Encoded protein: CASSRTGFSYEQYF.

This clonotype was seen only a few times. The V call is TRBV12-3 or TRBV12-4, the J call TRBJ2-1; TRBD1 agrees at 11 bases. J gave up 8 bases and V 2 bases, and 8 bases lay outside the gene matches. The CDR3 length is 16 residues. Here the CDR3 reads CASSLFLGQGVDEQFF. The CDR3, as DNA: TGTGCCAGCAGTTTATTTCTGGGACAGGGGGTCGATGAGCAGTTCTTC.

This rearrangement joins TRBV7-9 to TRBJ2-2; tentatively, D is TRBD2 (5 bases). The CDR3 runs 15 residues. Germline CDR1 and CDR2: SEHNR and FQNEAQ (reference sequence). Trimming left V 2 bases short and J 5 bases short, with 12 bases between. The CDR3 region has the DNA TGTGCCAGCAGCTTAAGGACTCCTCAAACCGGGGAGCTGTTTTTT. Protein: CASSLRTPQTGELFF.

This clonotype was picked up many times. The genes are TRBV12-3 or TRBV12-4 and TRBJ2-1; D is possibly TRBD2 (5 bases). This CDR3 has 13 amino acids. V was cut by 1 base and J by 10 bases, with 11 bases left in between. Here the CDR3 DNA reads TGTGCCAGCAGTTTAGTTGGATTAGCGGAGCAGTTCTTC. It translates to CASSLVGLAEQFF.

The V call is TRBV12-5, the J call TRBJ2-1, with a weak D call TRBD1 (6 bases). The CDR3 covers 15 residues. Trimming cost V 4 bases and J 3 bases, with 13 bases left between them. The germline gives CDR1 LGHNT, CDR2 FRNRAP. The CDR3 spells CASGSDRYGYNEQFF. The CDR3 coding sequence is TGTGCTAGTGGTTCCGACAGGTATGGCTACAATGAGCAGTTCTTC.

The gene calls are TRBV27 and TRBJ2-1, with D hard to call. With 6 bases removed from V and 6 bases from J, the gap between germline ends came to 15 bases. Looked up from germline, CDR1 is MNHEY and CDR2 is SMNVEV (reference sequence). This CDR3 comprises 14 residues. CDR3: CASSVAVRLNEQFF. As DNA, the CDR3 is TGTGCCAGCAGCGTCGCAGTTCGGCTCAATGAGCAGTTCTTC.

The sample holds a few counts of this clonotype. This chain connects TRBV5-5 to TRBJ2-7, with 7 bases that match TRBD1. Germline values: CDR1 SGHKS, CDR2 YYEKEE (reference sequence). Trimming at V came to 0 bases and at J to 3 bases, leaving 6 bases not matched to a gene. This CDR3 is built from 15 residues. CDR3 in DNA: TGTGCCAGCAGCTTGGGGAACCGGGACAGCTACGAGCAGTACTTC. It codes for CASSLGNRDSYEQYF.

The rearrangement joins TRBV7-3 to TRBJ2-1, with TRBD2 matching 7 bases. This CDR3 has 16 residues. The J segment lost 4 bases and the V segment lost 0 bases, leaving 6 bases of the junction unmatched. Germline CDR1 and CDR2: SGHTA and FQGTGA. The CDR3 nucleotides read TGTGCCAGCAGCTTAACACCAGCGGGGCCGTACAATGAGCAGTTCTTC. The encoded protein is CASSLTPAGPYNEQFF. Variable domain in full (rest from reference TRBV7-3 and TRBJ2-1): GAGVSQTPSNKVTEKGKYVELRCDPISGHTALYWYRQSLGQGPEFLIYFQGTGAADDSGLPNDRFFAVRPEGSVSTLKIQRTERGDSAVYLCASSLTPAGPYNEQFFGPGTRLTVL.

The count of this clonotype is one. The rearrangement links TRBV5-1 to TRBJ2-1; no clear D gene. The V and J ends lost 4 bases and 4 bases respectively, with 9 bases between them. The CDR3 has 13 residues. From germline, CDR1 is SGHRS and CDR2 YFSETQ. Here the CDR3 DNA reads TGCGCCAGCAGCATCGACCTTTACAATGAGCAGTTCTTC. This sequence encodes CASSIDLYNEQFF.

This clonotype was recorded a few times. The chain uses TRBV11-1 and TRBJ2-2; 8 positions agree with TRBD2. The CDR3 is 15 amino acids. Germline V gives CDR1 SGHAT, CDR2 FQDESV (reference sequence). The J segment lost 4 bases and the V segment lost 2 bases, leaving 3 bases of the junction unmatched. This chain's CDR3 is CASSLREGRTGELFF. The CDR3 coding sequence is TGTGCCAGCAGCTTACGGGAGGGACGCACCGGGGAGCTGTTTTTT. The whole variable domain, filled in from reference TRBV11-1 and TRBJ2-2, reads EAEVAQSPRYKITEKSQAVAFWCDPISGHATLYWYRQILGQGPELLVQFQDESVVDDSQLPKDRFSAERLKGVDSTLKIQPAELGDSAMYLCASSLREGRTGELFFGEGSRLTVL.

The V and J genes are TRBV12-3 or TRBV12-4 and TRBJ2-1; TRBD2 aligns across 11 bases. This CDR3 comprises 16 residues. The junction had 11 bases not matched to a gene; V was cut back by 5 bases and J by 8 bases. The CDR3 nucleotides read TGTGCCAGCAGTACCGGGACTAGCGGCTTTACCGATGAGCAGTTCTTC. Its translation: CASSTGTSGFTDEQFF.

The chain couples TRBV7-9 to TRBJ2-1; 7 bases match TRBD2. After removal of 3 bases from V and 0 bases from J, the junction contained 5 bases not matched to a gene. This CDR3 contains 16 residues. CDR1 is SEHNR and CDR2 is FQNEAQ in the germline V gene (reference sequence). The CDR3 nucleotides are TGTGCCAGCAGCTTTTTGCGGGAGTACTCCTACAATGAGCAGTTCTTC. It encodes CASSFLREYSYNEQFF.

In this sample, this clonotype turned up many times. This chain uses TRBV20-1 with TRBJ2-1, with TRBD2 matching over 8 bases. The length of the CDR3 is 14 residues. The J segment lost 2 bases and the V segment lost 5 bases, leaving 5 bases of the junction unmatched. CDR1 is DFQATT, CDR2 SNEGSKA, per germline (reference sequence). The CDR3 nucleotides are TGCAGTGCTTCGTCTAGCGGGCCCTACAATGAGCAGTTCTTC. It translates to CSASSSGPYNEQFF.

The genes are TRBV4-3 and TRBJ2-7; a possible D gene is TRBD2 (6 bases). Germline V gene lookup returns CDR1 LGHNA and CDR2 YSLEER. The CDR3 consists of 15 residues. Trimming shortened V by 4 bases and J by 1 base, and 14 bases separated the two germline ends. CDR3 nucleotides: TGCGCCAGCAGCCGGGAGGCAGGGCGATCCTACGAGCAGTACTTC. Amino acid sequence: CASSREAGRSYEQYF.

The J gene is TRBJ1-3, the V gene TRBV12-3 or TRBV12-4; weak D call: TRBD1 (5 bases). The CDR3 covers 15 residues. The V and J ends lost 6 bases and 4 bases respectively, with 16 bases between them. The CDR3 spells CASRGATQSGNTIYF. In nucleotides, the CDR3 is TGTGCCAGCAGAGGGGCAACACAATCAGGAAACACCATATATTTT.

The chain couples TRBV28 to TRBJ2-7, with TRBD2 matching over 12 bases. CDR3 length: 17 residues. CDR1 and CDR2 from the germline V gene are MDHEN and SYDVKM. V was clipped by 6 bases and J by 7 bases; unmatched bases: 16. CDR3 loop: CASSELAGGSPLREQYF. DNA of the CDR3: TGTGCCAGCAGCGAACTAGCGGGAGGATCCCCTCTACGGGAGCAGTACTTC. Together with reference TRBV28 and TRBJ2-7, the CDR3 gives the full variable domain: DVKVTQSSRYLVKRTGEKVFLECVQDMDHENMFWYRQDPGLGLRLIYFSYDVKMKEKGDIPEGYSVSREKKERFSLILESASTNQTSMYLCASSELAGGSPLREQYFGPGTRLTVT.

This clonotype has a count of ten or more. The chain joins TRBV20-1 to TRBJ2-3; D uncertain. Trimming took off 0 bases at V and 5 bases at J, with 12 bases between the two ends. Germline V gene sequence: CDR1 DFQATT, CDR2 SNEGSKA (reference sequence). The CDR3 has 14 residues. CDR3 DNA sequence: TGCAGTGCTAGAGACACCAACTGGGGAGATACGCAGTATTTT. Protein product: CSARDTNWGDTQYF.

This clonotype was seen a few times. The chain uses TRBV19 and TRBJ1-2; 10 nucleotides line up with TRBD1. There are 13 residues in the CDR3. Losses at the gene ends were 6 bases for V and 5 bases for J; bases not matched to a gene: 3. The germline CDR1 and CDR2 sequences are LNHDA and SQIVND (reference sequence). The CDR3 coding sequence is TGTGCCAGTAGATCGGGACAGGGGTATGGCTACACCTTC. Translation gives CASRSGQGYGYTF.

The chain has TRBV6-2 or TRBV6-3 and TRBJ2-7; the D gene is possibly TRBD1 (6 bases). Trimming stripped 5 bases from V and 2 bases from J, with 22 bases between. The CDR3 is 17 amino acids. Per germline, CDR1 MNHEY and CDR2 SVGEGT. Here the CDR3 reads CASSQGLTVQVPYEQYF. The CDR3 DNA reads TGTGCCAGCAGTCAGGGGCTTACTGTGCAGGTCCCCTACGAGCAGTACTTC.

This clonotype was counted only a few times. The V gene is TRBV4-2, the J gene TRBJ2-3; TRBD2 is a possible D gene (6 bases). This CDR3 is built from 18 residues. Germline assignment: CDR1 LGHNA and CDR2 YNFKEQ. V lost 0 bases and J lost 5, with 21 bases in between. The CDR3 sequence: CASSQDWREPDFQDTQYF. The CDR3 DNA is TGTGCCAGCAGCCAAGATTGGAGGGAGCCGGATTTTCAAGATACGCAGTATTTT.

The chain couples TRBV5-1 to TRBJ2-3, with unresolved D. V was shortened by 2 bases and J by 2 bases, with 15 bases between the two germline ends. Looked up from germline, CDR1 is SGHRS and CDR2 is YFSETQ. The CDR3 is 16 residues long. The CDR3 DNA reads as TGCGCCAGCAGCTTTAGACTCCTAGTTCCCACAGATACGCAGTATTTT. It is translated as CASSFRLLVPTDTQYF. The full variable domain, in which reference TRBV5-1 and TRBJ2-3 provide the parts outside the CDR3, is KAGVTQTPRYLIKTRGQQVTLSCSPISGHRSVSWYQQTPGQGLQFLFEYFSETQRNKGNFPGRFSGRQFSNSRSEMNVSTLELGDSALYLCASSFRLLVPTDTQYFGPGTRLTVL.

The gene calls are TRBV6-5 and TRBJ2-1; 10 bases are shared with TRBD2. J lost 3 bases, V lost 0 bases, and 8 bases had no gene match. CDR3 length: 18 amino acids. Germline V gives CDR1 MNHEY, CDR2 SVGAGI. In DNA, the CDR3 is TGTGCCAGCAGTTACTCCTGGCTGTCTAGCGGGAGCTACAATGAGCAGTTCTTC. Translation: CASSYSWLSSGSYNEQFF.

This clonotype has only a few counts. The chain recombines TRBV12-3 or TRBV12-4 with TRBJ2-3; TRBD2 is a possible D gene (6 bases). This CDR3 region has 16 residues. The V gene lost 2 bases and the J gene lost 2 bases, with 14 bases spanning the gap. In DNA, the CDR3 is TGTGCCAGCAGTTTATCGACCGGGGGTTCCACAGATACGCAGTATTTT. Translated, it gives CASSLSTGGSTDTQYF.

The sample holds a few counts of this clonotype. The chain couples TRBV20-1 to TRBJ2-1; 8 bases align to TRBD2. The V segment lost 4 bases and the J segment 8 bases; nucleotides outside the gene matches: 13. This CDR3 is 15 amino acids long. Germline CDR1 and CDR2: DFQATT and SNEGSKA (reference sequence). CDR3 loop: CSAMQSGSGRDEQFF. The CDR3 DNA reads TGCAGTGCTATGCAAAGCGGGAGTGGGCGGGATGAGCAGTTCTTC.

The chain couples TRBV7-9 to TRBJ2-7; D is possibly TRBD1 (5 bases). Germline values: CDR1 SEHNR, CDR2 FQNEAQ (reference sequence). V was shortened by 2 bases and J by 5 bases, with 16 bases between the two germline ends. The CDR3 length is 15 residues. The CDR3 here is CASSLNQGGANEQYF. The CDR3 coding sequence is TGTGCCAGCAGCTTAAATCAAGGTGGGGCCAACGAGCAGTACTTC.